This T cell receptor beta chain was found in a study of T cell repertoires in cytomegalovirus infection. V was pared by 9 bases and J by 11 bases, with 7 bases of the junction left unmatched. Germline V gene lookup returns CDR1 SGDLS and CDR2 YYNGEE. There are 12 residues in the CDR3. Comment on this clonotype: Its antigen is unidentified.

TCRdb reanalysed the reads using MiXCR and keeps one entry per CDR3 protein. The table includes roughly 800,000 distinct CDR3 sequences, just under 30% detected once. The sequenced sample was cultured CD8+ T cells from PBMCs, obtained from culture after CMV antigen stimulation. The receptor comes from a human donor in good health (CMV status not recorded). Some clones in this sample may be carry-over from other donors' samples. The chain joins TRBV9 to TRBJ2-3, with 12 positions matching TRBD2. CDR3 sequence reads: CATEGLAGKQYF. In nucleotides, the CDR3 is TGTGCCACTGAAGGACTAGCGGGGAAGCAGTATTTT.